What follows describes a single TCR beta chain. Its specificity is not known. Second doses were pooled across both intervals (about 4 or about 12 weeks). V was pared by 1 base and J by 4 bases, with 3 bases between. Germline V lookup: CDR1 SGHDN, CDR2 FVKESK. CDR3 length: 12 amino acids. This entry is derived from a study of T cell responses to AZD1222 COVID-19 vaccine. Findings of the study overall: Repertoire collection took place solely once the T cell response had peaked. Regions left unmutated in variants are reportedly the target of nearly half of spike-specific TCRs. Compared with day 0, the breadth and depth of the Spike-specific TCR repertoire rose significantly after two doses of AZD1222.

Clones were read by immunoSEQ multiplex PCR, and TCRdb kept only the in-frame ones, dropping some. The data contain some 74,000 clones, roughly nine tenths of them singletons. The material sequenced was peripheral blood, taken 28 days after the second AZD1222 dose. V gene TRBV14 combines with J gene TRBJ2-3; D remains ambiguous. This TCR derives from an adult who received the AZD1222 COVID-19 vaccine. CDR3 sequence reads: CASSQVPDTQYF. In DNA form, the CDR3 reads TGTGCCAGCAGCCAAGTGCCAGATACGCAGTATTTT.